This T cell receptor beta chain appears in the sequencing data of a study of blood T cell repertoires in COVID-19. The assay was immunoSEQ multiplex PCR, and TCRdb's table has in-frame clones only and misses some. The sample consists of roughly 190,000 clones, 88% of them appearing once. The CDR3 contains 16 residues. V lost 6 bases to trimming and J lost 5 bases; unmatched junction nucleotides: 15. Germline lookup yields CDR1 DFQATT and CDR2 SNEGSKA (reference sequence). This receptor was obtained from a human donor in a cohort sampled during active COVID-19. Input material: peripheral blood. The chain employs TRBV20-1 and TRBJ2-5; 10 bases are a match to TRBD1. Here the CDR3 reads CSASAWGQGPRETQYF. Written as DNA, the CDR3 is TGCAGTGCAAGTGCCTGGGGACAGGGGCCACGGGAGACCCAGTACTTC.